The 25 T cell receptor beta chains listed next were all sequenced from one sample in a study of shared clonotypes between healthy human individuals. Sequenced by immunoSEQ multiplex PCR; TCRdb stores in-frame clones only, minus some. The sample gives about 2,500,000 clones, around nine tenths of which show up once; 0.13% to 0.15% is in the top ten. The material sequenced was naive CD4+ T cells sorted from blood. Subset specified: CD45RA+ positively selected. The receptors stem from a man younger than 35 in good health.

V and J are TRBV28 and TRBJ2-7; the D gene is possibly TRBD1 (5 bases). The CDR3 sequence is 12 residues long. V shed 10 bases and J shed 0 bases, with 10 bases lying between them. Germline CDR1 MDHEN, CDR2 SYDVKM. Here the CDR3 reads CATRQISYEQYF. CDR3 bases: TGTGCCACTAGACAGATCTCCTACGAGCAGTACTTC.

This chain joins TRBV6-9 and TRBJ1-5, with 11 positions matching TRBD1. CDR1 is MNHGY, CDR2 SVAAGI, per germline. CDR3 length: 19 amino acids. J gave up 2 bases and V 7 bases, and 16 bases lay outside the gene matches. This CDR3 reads CASMSMIPGTGGCNQPQHF. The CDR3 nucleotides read TGTGCCAGCATGTCGATGATCCCCGGGACAGGGGGTTGCAATCAGCCCCAGCATTTT.

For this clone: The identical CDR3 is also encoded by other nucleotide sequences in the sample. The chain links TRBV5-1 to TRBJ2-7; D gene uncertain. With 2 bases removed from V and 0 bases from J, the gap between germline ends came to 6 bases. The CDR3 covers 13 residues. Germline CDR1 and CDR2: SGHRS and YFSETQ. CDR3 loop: CASSFDNSYEQYF. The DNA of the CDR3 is TGCGCCAGCAGCTTCGATAACTCCTACGAGCAGTACTTC.

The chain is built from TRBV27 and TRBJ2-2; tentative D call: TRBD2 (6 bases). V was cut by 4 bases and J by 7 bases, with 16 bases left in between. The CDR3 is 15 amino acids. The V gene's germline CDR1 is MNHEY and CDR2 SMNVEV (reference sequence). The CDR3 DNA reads TGTGCCAGCAGTTCCTTAACTTGGGGGGACGGGGAGCTGTTTTTT. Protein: CASSSLTWGDGELFF.

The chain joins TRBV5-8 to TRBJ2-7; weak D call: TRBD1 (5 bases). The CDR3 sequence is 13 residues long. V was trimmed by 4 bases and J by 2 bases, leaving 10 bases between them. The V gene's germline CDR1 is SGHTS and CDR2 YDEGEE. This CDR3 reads CASSPDNTYEQYF. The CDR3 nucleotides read TGTGCCAGCAGCCCGGACAACACCTACGAGCAGTACTTC.

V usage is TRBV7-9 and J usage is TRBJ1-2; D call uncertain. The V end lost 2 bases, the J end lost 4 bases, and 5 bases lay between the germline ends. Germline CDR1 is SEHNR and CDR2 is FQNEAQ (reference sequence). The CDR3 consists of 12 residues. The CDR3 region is CASSLTGYGYTF. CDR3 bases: TGTGCCAGCAGCTTAACCGGCTATGGCTACACCTTC.

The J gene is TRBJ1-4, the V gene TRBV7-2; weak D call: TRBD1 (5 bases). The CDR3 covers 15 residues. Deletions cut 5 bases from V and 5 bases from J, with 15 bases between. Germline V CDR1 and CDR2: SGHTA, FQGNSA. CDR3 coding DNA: TGTGCCAGCAGCCTTCAAGGGGAGATAAATGAAAAACTGTTTTTT. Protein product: CASSLQGEINEKLFF.

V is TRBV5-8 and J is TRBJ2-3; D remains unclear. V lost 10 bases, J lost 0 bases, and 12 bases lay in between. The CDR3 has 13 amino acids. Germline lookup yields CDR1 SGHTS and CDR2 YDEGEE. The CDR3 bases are TGTGCCTCCCAGGCTGTGAGCACAGATACGCAGTATTTT. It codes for CASQAVSTDTQYF.

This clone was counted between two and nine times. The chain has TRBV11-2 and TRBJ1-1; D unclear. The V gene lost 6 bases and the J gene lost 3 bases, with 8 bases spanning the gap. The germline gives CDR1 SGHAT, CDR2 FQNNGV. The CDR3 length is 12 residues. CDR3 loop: CASRTPYTEAFF. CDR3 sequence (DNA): TGTGCCAGCAGAACGCCTTACACTGAAGCTTTCTTT.

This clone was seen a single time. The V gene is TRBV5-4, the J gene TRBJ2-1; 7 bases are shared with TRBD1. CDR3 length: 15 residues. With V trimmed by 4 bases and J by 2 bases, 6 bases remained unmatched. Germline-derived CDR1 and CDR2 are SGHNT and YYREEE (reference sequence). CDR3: CASSQPGTAYNEQFF. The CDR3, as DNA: TGTGCCAGCAGCCAACCCGGGACAGCCTACAATGAGCAGTTCTTC.

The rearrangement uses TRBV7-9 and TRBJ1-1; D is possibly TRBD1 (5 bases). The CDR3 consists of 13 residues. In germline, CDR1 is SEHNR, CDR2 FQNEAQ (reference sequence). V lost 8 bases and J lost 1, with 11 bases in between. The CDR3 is CASFRQGNTEAFF. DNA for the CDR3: TGTGCCAGCTTCAGGCAGGGGAACACTGAAGCTTTCTTT.

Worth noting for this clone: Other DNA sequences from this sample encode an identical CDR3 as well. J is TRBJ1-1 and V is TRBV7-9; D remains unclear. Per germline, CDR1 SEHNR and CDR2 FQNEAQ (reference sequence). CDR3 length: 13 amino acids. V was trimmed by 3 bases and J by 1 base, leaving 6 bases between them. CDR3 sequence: CASSLSGNTEAFF. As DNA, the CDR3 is TGTGCCAGCAGCTTGTCGGGGAACACTGAAGCTTTCTTT.

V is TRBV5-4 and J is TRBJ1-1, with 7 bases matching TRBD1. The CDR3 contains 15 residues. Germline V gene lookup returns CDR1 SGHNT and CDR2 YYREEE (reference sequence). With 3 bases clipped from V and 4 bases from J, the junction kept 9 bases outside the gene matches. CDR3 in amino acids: CASSSRQGGSTEAFF. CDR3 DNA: TGTGCCAGCAGCTCACGACAGGGAGGTAGCACTGAAGCTTTCTTT. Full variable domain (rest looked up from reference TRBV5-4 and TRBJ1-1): ETGVTQSPTHLIKTRGQQVTLRCSSQSGHNTVSWYQQALGQGPQFIFQYYREEENGRGNFPPRFSGLQFPNYSSELNVNALELDDSALYLCASSSRQGGSTEAFFGQGTRLTVV.

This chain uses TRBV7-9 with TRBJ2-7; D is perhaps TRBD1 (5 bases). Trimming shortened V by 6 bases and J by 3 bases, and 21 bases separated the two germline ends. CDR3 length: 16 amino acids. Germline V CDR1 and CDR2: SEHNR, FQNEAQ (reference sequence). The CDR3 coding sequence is TGTGCCAGCAGGAAAAAAGGGGATAAGCTGAACTACGAGCAGTACTTC. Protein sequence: CASRKKGDKLNYEQYF.

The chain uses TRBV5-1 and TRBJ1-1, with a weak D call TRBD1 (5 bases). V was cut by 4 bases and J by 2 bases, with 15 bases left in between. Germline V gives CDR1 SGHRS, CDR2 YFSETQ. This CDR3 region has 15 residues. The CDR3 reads CASSPSFGTNTEAFF. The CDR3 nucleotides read TGCGCCAGCAGCCCCTCTTTTGGGACTAACACTGAAGCTTTCTTT.

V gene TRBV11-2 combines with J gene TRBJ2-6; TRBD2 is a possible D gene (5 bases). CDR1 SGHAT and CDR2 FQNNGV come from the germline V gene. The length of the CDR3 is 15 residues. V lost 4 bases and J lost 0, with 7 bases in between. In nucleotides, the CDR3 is TGTGCCAGCAGCTGGACTGGCTCTGGGGCCAACGTCCTGACTTTC. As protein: CASSWTGSGANVLTF.

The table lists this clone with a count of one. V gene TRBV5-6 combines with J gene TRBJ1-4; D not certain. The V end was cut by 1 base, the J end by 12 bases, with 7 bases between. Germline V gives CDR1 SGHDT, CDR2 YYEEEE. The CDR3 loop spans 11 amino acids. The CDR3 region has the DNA TGTGCCAGCAGCTTGAGGGCAGAACTGTTTTTT. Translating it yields CASSLRAELFF.

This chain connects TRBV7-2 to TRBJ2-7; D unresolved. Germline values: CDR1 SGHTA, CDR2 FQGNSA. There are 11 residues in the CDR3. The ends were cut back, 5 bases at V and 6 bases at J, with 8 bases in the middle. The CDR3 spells CASSQAFEQYF. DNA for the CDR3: TGTGCCAGCAGCCAAGCTTTCGAGCAGTACTTC.

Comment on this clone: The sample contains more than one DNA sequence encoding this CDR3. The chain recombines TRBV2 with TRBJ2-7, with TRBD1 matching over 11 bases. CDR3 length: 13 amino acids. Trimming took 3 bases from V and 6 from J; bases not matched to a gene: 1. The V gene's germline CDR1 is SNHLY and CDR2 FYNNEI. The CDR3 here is CASSEGTGGEQYF. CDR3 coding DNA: TGTGCCAGCAGTGAGGGGACAGGGGGCGAGCAGTACTTC. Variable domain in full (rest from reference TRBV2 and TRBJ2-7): EPEVTQTPSHQVTQMGQEVILRCVPISNHLYFYWYRQILGQKVEFLVSFYNNEISEKSEIFDDQFSVERPDGSNFTLKIRSTKLEDSAMYFCASSEGTGGEQYFGPGTRLTVT.

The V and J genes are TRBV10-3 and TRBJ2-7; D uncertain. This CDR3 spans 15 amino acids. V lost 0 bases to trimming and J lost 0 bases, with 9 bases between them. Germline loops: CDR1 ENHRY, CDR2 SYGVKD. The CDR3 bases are TGTGCCATCAGTGAGTCGTTAGGAAACTCCTACGAGCAGTACTTC. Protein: CAISESLGNSYEQYF.

The CDR3 DNA is TGCGCCAGCAGCAGGGACACGCAAGAGACCCAGTACTTC. Its protein is CASSRDTQETQYF. V and J are TRBV5-1 and TRBJ2-5, with a tentative D call TRBD1 (6 bases). Germline CDR1 and CDR2: SGHRS and YFSETQ. V lost 4 bases and J lost 2, with 9 bases in between. The CDR3 totals 13 residues.

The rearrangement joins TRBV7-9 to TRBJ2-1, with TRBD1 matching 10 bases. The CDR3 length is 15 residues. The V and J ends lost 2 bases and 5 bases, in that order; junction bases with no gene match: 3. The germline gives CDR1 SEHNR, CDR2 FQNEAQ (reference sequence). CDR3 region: CASSLRDRGHNEQFF. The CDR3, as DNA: TGTGCCAGCAGCTTACGGGACAGGGGACACAATGAGCAGTTCTTC.

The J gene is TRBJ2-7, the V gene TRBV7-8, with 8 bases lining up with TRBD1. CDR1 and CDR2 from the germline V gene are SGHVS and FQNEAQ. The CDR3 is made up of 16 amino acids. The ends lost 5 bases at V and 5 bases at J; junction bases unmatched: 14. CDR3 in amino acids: CASSLTRQGTYHEQYF. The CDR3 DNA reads TGTGCCAGCAGCCTAACACGACAGGGGACTTACCACGAGCAGTACTTC.

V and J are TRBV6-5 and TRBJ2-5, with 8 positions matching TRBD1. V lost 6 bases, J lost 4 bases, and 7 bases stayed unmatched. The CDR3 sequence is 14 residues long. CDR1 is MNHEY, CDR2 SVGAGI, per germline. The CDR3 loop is CASSPPGQGETQYF. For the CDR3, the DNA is TGTGCCAGCAGCCCGCCCGGACAGGGAGAGACCCAGTACTTC.

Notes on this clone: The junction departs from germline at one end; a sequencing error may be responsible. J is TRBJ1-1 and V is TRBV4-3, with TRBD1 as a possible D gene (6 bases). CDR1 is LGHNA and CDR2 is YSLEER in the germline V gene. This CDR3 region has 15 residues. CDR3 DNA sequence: TGCGCCAGCAGTCAAGATCATACAGGGAGGACTGAAGCTTTCTTT. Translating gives CASSQDHTGRTEAFF.